Each of the 9 T cell receptor beta chains below was sequenced from the same sample in a study of blood T cell repertoires in COVID-19. Generated by immunoSEQ multiplex PCR, the TCRdb table keeps only in-frame clones and is missing some. The table lists about 140,000 clones, 75% to 80% of them singletons. Source material: PBMCs or T cells enriched from blood (not recorded which). All receptors come from a woman aged 50 to 60 who had recovered from COVID-19.

V and J are TRBV5-1 and TRBJ2-1, with TRBD2 matching 12 bases. The CDR3 is 17 residues long. The germline V gene has CDR1 SGHRS and CDR2 YFSETQ. The ends lost 3 bases at V and 5 bases at J; junction bases unmatched: 9. The CDR3 DNA follows: TGCGCCAGCAGCTCGCCCCTAGCGGGAGGGCCGAACAATGAGCAGTTCTTC. This translates into CASSSPLAGGPNNEQFF.

This rearrangement joins TRBV5-1 to TRBJ2-1, with 16 bases identical to TRBD2. The CDR3 extends over 19 amino acids. Germline assignment: CDR1 SGHRS and CDR2 YFSETQ. The V gene end was trimmed by 2 bases and the J gene end by 0 bases; junction bases not matched to a gene: 5. CDR3 coding DNA: TGCGCCAGCAGCTTACCGGGACTAGCGGGAGGGATCTCCTACAATGAGCAGTTCTTC. It is translated as CASSLPGLAGGISYNEQFF.

This chain uses TRBV7-9 with TRBJ2-3, with D possibly matching TRBD2 (6 bases). Looked up from germline, CDR1 is SEHNR and CDR2 is FQNEAQ (reference sequence). CDR3 length: 16 amino acids. V was clipped by 2 bases and J by 6 bases, with 18 bases between them. CDR3 region: CASSLSFGGSADTQYF. Here the CDR3 DNA reads TGTGCCAGCAGCTTAAGCTTCGGGGGTAGCGCGGATACGCAGTATTTT.

In its sample, this clone was seen once. As DNA, the CDR3 is TGTGCCAGCAGTTTACGGAGAGGCGATTCACCCCTCCACTTT. Translation: CASSLRRGDSPLHF. The chain links TRBV27 to TRBJ1-6; D is ambiguous. In germline, CDR1 is MNHEY, CDR2 SMNVEV (reference sequence). With 2 bases removed from V and 8 bases from J, the gap between germline ends came to 10 bases. The CDR3 runs to 14 residues.

This sequence joins TRBV24-1 and TRBJ2-3, with D maybe TRBD2 (6 bases). Germline-derived CDR1 and CDR2 are KGHDR and SFDVKD. The CDR3 sequence is 17 residues long. Deletions cut 7 bases from V and 3 bases from J, with 22 bases between. The CDR3 sequence is CATSNNLPGSGTDTQYF. Written as DNA, the CDR3 is TGTGCCACCAGCAACAACCTTCCGGGTAGCGGAACAGATACGCAGTATTTT.

The chain carries TRBV11-1 and TRBJ2-1; perhaps TRBD2 as D (7 bases). CDR3 length equals 16 residues. Trimming shortened V by 3 bases and J by 5 bases, and 17 bases separated the two germline ends. Germline values: CDR1 SGHAT, CDR2 FQDESV (reference sequence). The CDR3 DNA is TGTGCCAGCAGCTTGGTACAGGGAGGGGTGGACAATGAGCAGTTCTTC. Its protein is CASSLVQGGVDNEQFF.

This chain links TRBV19 with TRBJ1-5; no reliable D call. V lost 4 bases to trimming and J lost 3 bases, with 13 bases between them. Per germline, CDR1 LNHDA and CDR2 SQIVND (reference sequence). This CDR3 region has 15 residues. The CDR3 spells CASSTTPQANQPQHF. Here the CDR3 DNA reads TGTGCCAGTAGTACCACTCCCCAGGCCAATCAGCCCCAGCATTTT.

The genes are TRBV5-1 and TRBJ1-2, with a tentative D call TRBD1 (5 bases). V lost 2 bases and J 4 bases, leaving 15 bases between the germline ends. Germline V gives CDR1 SGHRS, CDR2 YFSETQ. This CDR3 contains 15 residues. The CDR3 here is CASSFGLGGGYGYTF. In DNA, the CDR3 is TGCGCCAGCAGCTTTGGCCTTGGGGGAGGCTATGGCTACACCTTC.

The genes are TRBV3-1 (or the pseudogene TRBV3-2) and TRBJ1-5, with unresolved D. There are 14 residues in the CDR3. Germline CDR1 LGHDT, CDR2 YNNKEL (reference sequence). V lost 1 base and J lost 5, with 9 bases in between. CDR3 DNA: TGTGCCAGCAGCCAAGCGGGGAATCATCAGCCCCAGCATTTT. This sequence encodes CASSQAGNHQPQHF.